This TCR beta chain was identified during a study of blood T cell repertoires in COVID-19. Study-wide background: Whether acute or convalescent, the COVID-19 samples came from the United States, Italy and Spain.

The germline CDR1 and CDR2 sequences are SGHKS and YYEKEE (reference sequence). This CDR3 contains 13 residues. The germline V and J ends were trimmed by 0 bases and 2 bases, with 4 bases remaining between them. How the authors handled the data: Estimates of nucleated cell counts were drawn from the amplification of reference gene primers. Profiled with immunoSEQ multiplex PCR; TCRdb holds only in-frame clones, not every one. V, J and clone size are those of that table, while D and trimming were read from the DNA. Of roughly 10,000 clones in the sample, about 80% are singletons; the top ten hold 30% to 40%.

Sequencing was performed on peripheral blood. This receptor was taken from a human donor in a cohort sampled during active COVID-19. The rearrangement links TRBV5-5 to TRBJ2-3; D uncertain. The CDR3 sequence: CASSLDNTDTQYF. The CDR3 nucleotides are TGTGCCAGCAGCTTGGACAACACAGATACGCAGTATTTT.